The 17 T cell receptor beta chains reported below all come from one sample, sequenced in a study of cytomegalovirus exposure and HLA in healthy donors. Only in-frame clones appear in the TCRdb table, and some are missing; sequencing was by immunoSEQ multiplex PCR. This table holds 60,000 to 85,000 clones, over 85% found once. The sequenced material came from PBMCs. These receptors originate from a young man in good health and CMV-seropositive.

This chain connects TRBV7-3 to TRBJ2-1, with 14 bases aligning to TRBD2. Germline CDR1 reads SGHTA; CDR2 reads FQGTGA. Germline trimming cut 5 bases from V and 6 bases from J; bases unmatched to any gene: 12. The CDR3 extends over 18 amino acids. The CDR3 DNA follows: TGTGCCAGCAGCCCAAACCCCGGGACTAGCGGGAGAGGCAATGAGCAGTTCTTC. Amino acids: CASSPNPGTSGRGNEQFF.

The chain uses TRBV28 and TRBJ2-2; D might be TRBD2 (6 bases). The CDR3 is made up of 15 amino acids. Per germline, CDR1 MDHEN and CDR2 SYDVKM. V dropped 4 bases and J dropped 1 base, with 10 bases sitting between them. CDR3 in amino acids: CASSSDYMNTGELFF. In DNA form, the CDR3 reads TGTGCCAGCAGTTCGGACTACATGAACACCGGGGAGCTGTTTTTT.

The chain recombines TRBV28 with TRBJ1-1, with D unresolved. This CDR3 spans 12 amino acids. CDR1 is MDHEN and CDR2 is SYDVKM in the germline V gene. Trimming removed 5 bases at V and 5 bases at J, with 9 bases between. In DNA, the CDR3 is TGTGCCAGCAGTCTCCCCGGGACTGAAGCTTTCTTT. Translating gives CASSLPGTEAFF.

The chain is built from TRBV21-1 and TRBJ2-1; the table's TRBD2 call for D was not verified on the DNA. TRBV21-1 is classified as a pseudogene. This CDR3 is 22 amino acids long. CDR3 DNA sequence: TGTGCCAGCAGCAAAGTAGTCAGGTTGGCTAGCGGGAGCAGTTTGGGCTACAATGAGCAGTTCTTC. The encoded protein is CASSKVVRLASGSSLGYNEQFF.

V is TRBV4-1 and J is TRBJ1-2; possible D gene TRBD1, 5 bases. The CDR3 loop spans 16 amino acids. V was shortened by 2 bases and J by 4 bases, with 17 bases between the two germline ends. Germline V gene data show CDR1 as MGHRA and CDR2 as YSYEKL. As DNA, the CDR3 is TGCGCCAGCAGCCAACCTACTACAGGTCGCGCCTATGGCTACACCTTC. Its protein product is CASSQPTTGRAYGYTF.

The chain joins TRBV5-1 to TRBJ2-3; weak D call: TRBD2 (6 bases). Trimming stripped 3 bases from V and 3 bases from J, with 11 bases between. CDR1 SGHRS and CDR2 YFSETQ come from the germline V gene. This CDR3 spans 14 amino acids. The CDR3 coding sequence is TGCGCCAGCAGCTCGGGACTTTTAACAGATACGCAGTATTTT. Amino acid sequence: CASSSGLLTDTQYF. The entire variable domain, with the rest obtained from reference TRBV5-1 and TRBJ2-3, is as follows: KAGVTQTPRYLIKTRGQQVTLSCSPISGHRSVSWYQQTPGQGLQFLFEYFSETQRNKGNFPGRFSGRQFSNSRSEMNVSTLELGDSALYLCASSSGLLTDTQYFGPGTRLTVL.

Points on this clone: The junction and the germline gene differ at one end; a read error may be behind it. This chain joins TRBV18 and TRBJ1-3; 8 bases map to TRBD1. The CDR3 covers 14 residues. Germline CDR1 is KGHSH and CDR2 is LQKENI. As DNA, the CDR3 is TGTGCCAGCTCACCAGACAGGGGTGGAAGCACCATATATTTT. Translating it yields CASSPDRGGSTIYF.

The chain carries TRBV6-4 and TRBJ2-2; TRBD2 aligns across 9 bases. CDR3 size: 16 residues. V was pared by 5 bases and J by 0 bases, with 4 bases of the junction left unmatched. Germline lookup yields CDR1 MRHNA and CDR2 SNTAGT. The CDR3 here is CASSSSSGTNTGELFF. DNA of the CDR3: TGTGCCAGCAGTTCCTCTAGCGGGACGAACACCGGGGAGCTGTTTTTT.

The chain employs TRBV30 and TRBJ2-5; TRBD1 is a possible D gene (5 bases). Between the trimmed V and J ends, which lost 3 bases and 4 bases, there was a span of 9 bases. The CDR3 runs to 12 residues. CDR1 and CDR2 from the germline V gene are GTSNPN and SVGIG (reference sequence). The CDR3 here is CAWRGDGETQYF. The DNA of the CDR3 is TGTGCCTGGAGAGGGGATGGAGAGACCCAGTACTTC.

The CDR3 spells CASSLGQGANEQFF. The CDR3, as DNA: TGCGCCAGCAGCCTTGGACAGGGGGCGAATGAGCAGTTCTTC. The chain links TRBV4-1 to TRBJ2-1; TRBD1 aligns across 11 bases. Germline values: CDR1 MGHRA, CDR2 YSYEKL. The CDR3 spans 14 residues. With V trimmed by 4 bases and J by 7 bases, 3 bases remained unmatched.

The chain recombines TRBV5-1 with TRBJ1-1, with 8 bases identical to TRBD1. CDR3 length: 16 amino acids. Germline V CDR1 and CDR2: SGHRS, YFSETQ. The V gene end was trimmed by 4 bases and the J gene end by 1 base; junction bases not matched to a gene: 9. The CDR3 spells CASSVSGGAGNTEAFF. The CDR3 DNA reads TGCGCCAGCAGCGTATCAGGGGGCGCGGGGAACACTGAAGCTTTCTTT.

The chain combines TRBV19 with TRBJ2-7; 10 nucleotides agree with TRBD1. The germline CDR1 and CDR2 sequences are LNHDA and SQIVND (reference sequence). J gave up 7 bases and V 5 bases, and 14 bases lay outside the gene matches. The CDR3 spans 16 residues. The CDR3 sequence is CASSARSGTGVREQYF. Written as DNA, the CDR3 is TGTGCCAGTAGTGCGAGATCCGGGACAGGGGTTAGGGAGCAGTACTTC.

This clone showed up just once. The V gene is TRBV11-3, the J gene TRBJ2-1; no clear D gene. V lost 3 bases and J 5 bases, leaving 8 bases between the germline ends. From germline, CDR1 is SGHNT and CDR2 YENEEA. The CDR3 covers 13 residues. The CDR3 is CASSFEAHNEQFF. CDR3 nucleotides: TGTGCCAGCAGCTTCGAGGCCCACAATGAGCAGTTCTTC.

The chain has TRBV5-1 and TRBJ2-1, with 9 bases fitting TRBD1. CDR1 is SGHRS, CDR2 YFSETQ, per germline. The V gene end was trimmed by 4 bases and the J gene end by 7 bases; junction bases not matched to a gene: 12. The CDR3 runs 16 residues. The CDR3 reads CASSSWGGQGKNEQFF. Here the CDR3 DNA reads TGCGCCAGCAGCAGCTGGGGGGGACAGGGAAAGAATGAGCAGTTCTTC.

This chain connects TRBV5-8 to TRBJ1-1, with unresolved D. V lost 2 bases, J lost 6 bases, and 8 bases lay in between. Germline V gene lookup returns CDR1 SGHTS and CDR2 YDEGEE. The CDR3 extends over 12 amino acids. CDR3 residues: CASSFLPAEAFF. In DNA form, the CDR3 reads TGTGCCAGCAGCTTCTTGCCGGCTGAAGCTTTCTTT.

This chain joins TRBV6-1 and TRBJ1-5, with D unresolved. V lost 4 bases, J lost 2 bases, and 21 bases lay in between. This CDR3 is 18 amino acids long. The germline gives CDR1 MNHNS, CDR2 SASEGT. The CDR3 sequence: CASSVSARQRVGNQPQHF. The CDR3 DNA is TGTGCCAGCAGTGTTTCCGCGAGGCAGCGGGTTGGCAATCAGCCCCAGCATTTT.

The chain links TRBV5-1 to TRBJ2-1, with 7 positions matching TRBD2. This CDR3 has 12 residues. Germline CDR1 reads SGHRS; CDR2 reads YFSETQ. J gave up 7 bases and V 7 bases, and 5 bases lay outside the gene matches. The CDR3 DNA reads as TGCGCCAGCGGACTAGGACCTAATGAGCAGTTCTTC. It is translated as CASGLGPNEQFF.